This TCR beta chain was recorded in a study of cytomegalovirus exposure and HLA in healthy donors. Study-wide findings and caveats: On later analysis, the bulk of CMV-associated TCR beta chains appeared to be HLA-restricted.

For this clone: Its antigen is undetermined.

This CDR3 has 15 amino acids. The J segment lost 4 bases and the V segment lost 2 bases, leaving 3 bases of the junction unmatched. Germline CDR1 MGHDK, CDR2 SYGVNS. Both 60 Vbeta primers and 13 Jbeta primers went into the PCR. Assay used: immunoSEQ multiplex PCR; TCRdb lists only in-frame clones, some missing. The sample yields approximately 180,000 clones, 75% to 85% seen once. This clonotype was obtained from an older woman in good health and CMV-seropositive. The specimen sequenced was PBMCs. The genes are TRBV25-1 and TRBJ1-3, with 9 positions matching TRBD1. The CDR3 spells CASSEDRGFGNTIYF. Here the CDR3 DNA reads TGTGCCAGCAGTGAAGACAGGGGGTTCGGAAACACCATATATTTT.